The clone carrying this T cell receptor beta chain was picked up a small number of times. Its antigen is currently unknown. The germline V gene encodes CDR1 MDHEN and CDR2 SYDVKM. Trimming left V 5 bases short and J 4 bases short, with 15 bases between. The CDR3 covers 15 residues. Clinical symptoms, serum thyroxine, TRAb, thyroid ultrasound and orbital computed tomography established diagnosis. This entry comes from a study of T cells in Graves' hyperthyroidism and ophthalmopathy. The study, taken as a whole, reports: Before onset, ophthalmopathy was predicted by the model a median 6.5 months earlier. Blood held most thyroid clonotypes expanded above 0.001 frequency.

The source material, RNA transcripts, was used to amplify TCR beta CDR3 regions. First-round RT-PCR targeting the TCR CDR3 was performed with the HTBI primer set. TCRdb fed the multiplex PCR reads into MiXCR, producing one record per CDR3 protein. The sample lists 550,000 to 800,000 distinct CDR3 sequences; around 15% were seen once. The receptor was isolated from a man aged 50-60 years with Graves' hyperthyroidism. Source material: blood. The V call is TRBV28, the J call TRBJ2-4; TRBD2 might be the D (5 bases). As DNA, the CDR3 is TGTGCCAGCAGTCCCGCGGGTCCAATAAAAAACATTCAGTACTTC. Residues: CASSPAGPIKNIQYF.